This entry lists 6 T cell receptor beta chains sequenced from one sample in a study of blood T cell repertoires in COVID-19. The method was immunoSEQ multiplex PCR; TCRdb's version includes in-frame clones alone and lacks a portion of them. The profile shows tens of thousands of clones, about 85% of them singletons. Sample: peripheral blood. These receptor sequences come from a woman in her fifties or sixties with active COVID-19.

This clone was seen only once. The chain combines TRBV6-5 with TRBJ2-5, with a weak D call TRBD2 (6 bases). Trimming took off 4 bases at V and 4 bases at J, with 13 bases between the two ends. This CDR3 is built from 14 residues. Looked up from germline, CDR1 is MNHEY and CDR2 is SVGAGI. CDR3 region: CASSLTRSAETQYF. The CDR3, as DNA: TGTGCCAGCAGTTTGACTAGGTCAGCAGAGACCCAGTACTTC.

This clone came up a few times. CDR3 sequence reads: CASSLESPIRTEAFF. DNA of the CDR3: TGTGCCAGCAGCTTAGAGAGCCCGATTCGAACTGAAGCTTTCTTT. The chain couples TRBV11-2 to TRBJ1-1; D unclear. CDR3 length: 15 residues. Trimming took 0 bases from V and 5 from J, leaving 13 bases between them. Germline V gene sequence: CDR1 SGHAT, CDR2 FQNNGV.

This clone was recorded only once. The chain employs TRBV9 and TRBJ1-1, with TRBD1 matching 9 bases. V was pared by 3 bases and J by 2 bases, with 14 bases of the junction left unmatched. There are 18 residues in the CDR3. Germline CDR1 is SGDLS and CDR2 is YYNGEE. The CDR3 is CASSAGDRVPQLNTEAFF. The CDR3 DNA reads TGTGCCAGCAGCGCGGGGGACAGGGTTCCACAACTAAACACTGAAGCTTTCTTT.

The genes are TRBV2 and TRBJ1-1; D uncertain. The CDR3 has 13 residues. Germline assignment: CDR1 SNHLY and CDR2 FYNNEI. Trimming left V 5 bases short and J 1 base short, with 8 bases between. The CDR3 is CASSRTANTEAFF. CDR3 coding DNA: TGTGCCAGCAGTCGGACTGCGAACACTGAAGCTTTCTTT.

The rearrangement uses TRBV11-1 and TRBJ2-7; 7 positions agree with TRBD1. This CDR3 comprises 14 residues. Losses at the gene ends were 2 bases for V and 7 bases for J; bases not matched to a gene: 8. CDR1 is SGHAT and CDR2 is FQDESV in the germline V gene (reference sequence). The CDR3 spells CASSLPGTAIEQYF. The DNA of the CDR3 is TGTGCCAGCAGCTTACCCGGGACAGCGATTGAGCAGTACTTC.

The J gene is TRBJ2-6, the V gene TRBV5-1; D remains ambiguous. Deletions cut 0 bases from V and 0 bases from J, with 10 bases between. CDR1 is SGHRS and CDR2 is YFSETQ in the germline V gene. The CDR3 is made up of 17 amino acids. The chain's CDR3 is CASSLVSVTSGANVLTF. The DNA of the CDR3 is TGCGCCAGCAGCTTGGTATCAGTAACCTCTGGGGCCAACGTCCTGACTTTC. Full variable domain (remainder filled in from reference TRBV5-1 and TRBJ2-6): KAGVTQTPRYLIKTRGQQVTLSCSPISGHRSVSWYQQTPGQGLQFLFEYFSETQRNKGNFPGRFSGRQFSNSRSEMNVSTLELGDSALYLCASSLVSVTSGANVLTFGAGSRLTVL.